Following are 17 T cell receptor beta chains from one sample sequenced in a study of a mutant IDH1 vaccine in newly diagnosed glioma. No antigens are known for them. The assay was immunoSEQ multiplex PCR, and TCRdb's table has in-frame clones only and misses some. The sample shows roughly 51,000 clones, approximately 84% of them seen only once. As for time point: week 47, end of study. Doses of 300 ug of mutant IDH1 20-mer peptide were given with topical imiquimod. The sequences come from PBMCs, collected from a glioma patient whose treatment included an IDH1 peptide vaccine. Every receptor here comes from a woman between 25 and 40 years old with glioma. Some clones in this sample may be carry-over from other donors' samples.

The chain employs TRBV4-1 and TRBJ1-4; no definite D call. Germline CDR1 reads MGHRA; CDR2 reads YSYEKL. V was pared by 1 base and J by 12 bases, with 6 bases between. This CDR3 is 11 amino acids long. The CDR3 sequence: CASSQAGELFF. The CDR3 bases are TGCGCCAGCAGCCAAGCGGGAGAACTGTTTTTT.

The V call is TRBV7-9, the J call TRBJ1-1; 10 nucleotides agree with TRBD1. The germline V gene encodes CDR1 SEHNR and CDR2 FQNEAQ (reference sequence). J gave up 1 base and V 4 bases, and 6 bases lay outside the gene matches. The CDR3 runs to 16 residues. The CDR3 nucleotides are TGTGCCAGCAGCTCCCGGGACAGGGGACCGAACACTGAAGCTTTCTTT. This sequence encodes CASSSRDRGPNTEAFF.

The chain links TRBV6-6 to TRBJ2-5; 7 bases align to TRBD2. The germline V gene has CDR1 MNHNY and CDR2 SVGAGI (reference sequence). CDR3 length: 14 residues. The V gene end was trimmed by 7 bases and the J gene end by 1 base; junction bases not matched to a gene: 6. DNA of the CDR3: TGTGCCAGCACTTCGGGACTACTCCAAGAGACCCAGTACTTC. This sequence encodes CASTSGLLQETQYF.

In its sample, this clone was seen once. The chain carries TRBV7-9 and TRBJ2-1, with TRBD2 as a possible D gene (6 bases). Germline values: CDR1 SEHNR, CDR2 FQNEAQ (reference sequence). There are 15 residues in the CDR3. Between the trimmed V and J ends, which lost 1 base and 6 bases, there was a span of 13 bases. CDR3 region: CASSLGGLESNEQFF. The DNA for the CDR3 is TGTGCCAGCAGCTTAGGGGGACTCGAATCCAATGAGCAGTTCTTC.

The chain recombines TRBV6-6 with TRBJ2-3, with D possibly matching TRBD1 (7 bases). The CDR3 length is 11 residues. V was shortened by 7 bases and J by 10 bases, with 12 bases between the two germline ends. Germline lookup yields CDR1 MNHNY and CDR2 SVGAGI (reference sequence). CDR3 sequence reads: CASNRGGSQYF. The CDR3 coding sequence is TGTGCCAGCAACAGGGGAGGATCGCAGTATTTT.

The rearrangement links TRBV5-1 to TRBJ2-2, with 11 bases that match TRBD2. This CDR3 is built from 17 residues. V shed 2 bases and J 0 bases; nucleotides not matched to a gene: 3. Germline assignment: CDR1 SGHRS and CDR2 YFSETQ. The CDR3 reads CASSFVAGGANTGELFF. CDR3 coding DNA: TGCGCCAGCAGCTTCGTAGCGGGAGGGGCGAACACCGGGGAGCTGTTTTTT.

V usage is TRBV9 and J usage is TRBJ2-1, with D possibly being TRBD1 or TRBD2 (6 bases each). V gave up 4 bases and J gave up 8 bases, with 19 bases separating them. The CDR3 is 15 residues long. In germline, CDR1 is SGDLS, CDR2 YYNGEE. The CDR3 loop is CASSLNTPGADEQFF. CDR3 DNA sequence: TGTGCCAGCAGCCTTAACACCCCGGGGGCGGATGAGCAGTTCTTC. Variable domain in full (rest from reference TRBV9 and TRBJ2-1): DSGVTQTPKHLITATGQRVTLRCSPRSGDLSVYWYQQSLDQGLQFLIQYYNGEERAKGNILERFSAQQFPDLHSELNLSSLELGDSALYFCASSLNTPGADEQFFGPGTRLTVL.

The chain links TRBV5-4 to TRBJ2-7; D not resolved. The CDR3 is 12 amino acids. Trimming pared 4 bases from V and 0 bases from J, leaving 5 bases between. The germline V gene has CDR1 SGHNT and CDR2 YYREEE (reference sequence). CDR3 residues: CASSASSYEQYF. The CDR3 DNA follows: TGTGCCAGCAGCGCGAGCTCCTACGAGCAGTACTTC.

This clone was seen once. V gene TRBV7-9 combines with J gene TRBJ2-2, with 8 positions matching TRBD2. Germline CDR1 SEHNR, CDR2 FQNEAQ (reference sequence). The ends lost 5 bases at V and 4 bases at J; junction bases unmatched: 12. The CDR3 sequence is 17 residues long. CDR3 nucleotides: TGTGCCAGCAGCCCGAGACTAGCGCTCGGTGGCACCGGGGAGCTGTTTTTT. Protein sequence: CASSPRLALGGTGELFF.

The chain joins TRBV5-1 to TRBJ2-3, with a possible D match to TRBD2 (5 bases). The CDR3 length is 14 residues. Germline values: CDR1 SGHRS, CDR2 YFSETQ. Trimming pared 5 bases from V and 6 bases from J, leaving 16 bases between. DNA of the CDR3: TGCGCCAGCAGTTTAACGACGCGAGGGGATACGCAGTATTTT. This encodes CASSLTTRGDTQYF. The whole variable domain, filled in from reference TRBV5-1 and TRBJ2-3, reads KAGVTQTPRYLIKTRGQQVTLSCSPISGHRSVSWYQQTPGQGLQFLFEYFSETQRNKGNFPGRFSGRQFSNSRSEMNVSTLELGDSALYLCASSLTTRGDTQYFGPGTRLTVL.

This chain's CDR3 is CASSLKLETGELFF. CDR3 DNA: TGTGCCAGCAGCTTAAAACTAGAAACCGGGGAGCTGTTTTTT. V gene TRBV7-8 combines with J gene TRBJ2-2; D may be TRBD2 (5 bases). CDR1 and CDR2 (germline): SGHVS, FQNEAQ. The length of the CDR3 is 14 residues. V lost 2 bases to trimming and J lost 5 bases, with 9 bases between them.

This chain connects TRBV10-2 to TRBJ2-1; unclear D gene. The CDR3 totals 15 residues. V gave up 6 bases and J gave up 5 bases, with 17 bases separating them. The germline V gene encodes CDR1 WSHSY and CDR2 SAAADI. CDR3 sequence reads: CASSHTPNFNNEQFF. In DNA form, the CDR3 reads TGCGCCAGCAGCCATACCCCGAACTTCAACAATGAGCAGTTCTTC.

The count of this clone is one. The V call is TRBV9, the J call TRBJ2-5, with 7 bases matching TRBD1. This CDR3 spans 13 amino acids. J was trimmed by 6 bases and V by 7 bases; bases with no gene match: 9. Germline V gene sequence: CDR1 SGDLS, CDR2 YYNGEE. CDR3 sequence: CASGAGGYQTQYF. Here the CDR3 DNA reads TGTGCCAGCGGCGCAGGGGGTTACCAGACCCAGTACTTC. Together with reference TRBV9 and TRBJ2-5, the CDR3 gives the full variable domain: DSGVTQTPKHLITATGQRVTLRCSPRSGDLSVYWYQQSLDQGLQFLIQYYNGEERAKGNILERFSAQQFPDLHSELNLSSLELGDSALYFCASGAGGYQTQYFGPGTRLLVL.

The chain has TRBV6-5 and TRBJ2-3; D is undetermined. V lost 0 bases and J lost 2, with 6 bases in between. This CDR3 is built from 14 residues. Germline assignment: CDR1 MNHEY and CDR2 SVGAGI. For the CDR3, the DNA is TGTGCCAGCAGTTACTCTATTCTCACAGATACGCAGTATTTT. It encodes CASSYSILTDTQYF.

In this sample, this clone turned up a few times. This rearrangement joins TRBV7-9 to TRBJ1-3; D gene ambiguous. This CDR3 region has 17 residues. The V end was cut by 5 bases, the J end by 4 bases, with 21 bases between. Germline-derived CDR1 and CDR2 are SEHNR and FQNEAQ (reference sequence). CDR3 in DNA: TGTGCCAGCAGCCCTCCCCTGACCCTGGGCCCGGGAAACACCATATATTTT. This gives the protein CASSPPLTLGPGNTIYF.

The rearrangement uses TRBV27 and TRBJ2-5, with D possibly matching TRBD2 (7 bases). The V and J ends lost 8 bases and 5 bases respectively, with 12 bases between them. The germline gives CDR1 MNHEY, CDR2 SMNVEV (reference sequence). The CDR3 extends over 12 amino acids. CDR3 sequence (DNA): TGTGCCAGCTGGGGGGGCGGGGAGACCCAGTACTTC. Translating gives CASWGGGETQYF.

The chain has TRBV19 and TRBJ1-2; 9 bases are a match to TRBD1. The germline gives CDR1 LNHDA, CDR2 SQIVND (reference sequence). This CDR3 contains 14 residues. V dropped 1 base and J dropped 5; count of bases not matched to a gene: 2. CDR3: CASSIVGTGYGYTF. The CDR3 nucleotides are TGTGCCAGTAGTATAGTCGGGACAGGGTATGGCTACACCTTC.